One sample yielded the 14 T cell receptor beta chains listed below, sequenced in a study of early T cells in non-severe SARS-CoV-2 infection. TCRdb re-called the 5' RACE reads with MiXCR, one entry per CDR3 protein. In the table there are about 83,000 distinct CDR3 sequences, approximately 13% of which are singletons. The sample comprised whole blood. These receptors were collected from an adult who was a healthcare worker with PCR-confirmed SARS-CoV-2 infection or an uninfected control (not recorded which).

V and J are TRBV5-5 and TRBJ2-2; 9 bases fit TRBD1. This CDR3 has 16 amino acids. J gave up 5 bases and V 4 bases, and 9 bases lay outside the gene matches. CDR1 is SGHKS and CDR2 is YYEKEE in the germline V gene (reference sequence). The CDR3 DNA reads TGTGCCAGCAGCCCCCCGGGGACAGGGAGGACCGGGGAGCTGTTTTTT. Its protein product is CASSPPGTGRTGELFF.

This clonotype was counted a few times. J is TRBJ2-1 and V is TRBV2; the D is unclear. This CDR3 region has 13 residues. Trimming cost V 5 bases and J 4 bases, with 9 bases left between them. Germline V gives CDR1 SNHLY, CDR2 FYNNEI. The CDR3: CASSSGRYNEQFF. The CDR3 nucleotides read TGTGCCAGCAGTTCCGGACGTTACAATGAGCAGTTCTTC.

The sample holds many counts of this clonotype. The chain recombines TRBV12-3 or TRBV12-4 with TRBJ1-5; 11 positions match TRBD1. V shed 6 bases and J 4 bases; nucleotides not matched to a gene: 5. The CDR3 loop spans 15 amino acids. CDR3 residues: CASSRGQGVNQPQHF. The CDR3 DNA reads TGTGCCAGCAGCAGGGGACAGGGGGTGAATCAGCCCCAGCATTTT.

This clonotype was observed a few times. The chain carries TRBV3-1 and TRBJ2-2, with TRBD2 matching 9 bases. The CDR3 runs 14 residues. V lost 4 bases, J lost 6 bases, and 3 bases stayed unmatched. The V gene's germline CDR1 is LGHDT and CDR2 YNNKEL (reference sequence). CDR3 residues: CASSRLAEAGELFF. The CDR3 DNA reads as TGTGCCAGCAGCCGACTAGCGGAGGCCGGGGAGCTGTTTTTT.

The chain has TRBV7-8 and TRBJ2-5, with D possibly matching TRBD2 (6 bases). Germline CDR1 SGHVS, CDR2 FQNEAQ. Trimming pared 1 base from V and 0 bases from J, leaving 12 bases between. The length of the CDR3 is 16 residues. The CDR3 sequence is CASSLVDYLYQETQYF. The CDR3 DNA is TGTGCCAGCAGCTTAGTGGACTACCTGTACCAAGAGACCCAGTACTTC.

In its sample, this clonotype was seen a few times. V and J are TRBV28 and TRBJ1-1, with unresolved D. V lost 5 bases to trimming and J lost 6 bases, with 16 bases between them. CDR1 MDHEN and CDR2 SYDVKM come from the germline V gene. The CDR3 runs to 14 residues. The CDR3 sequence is CASSLPTGLAEAFF. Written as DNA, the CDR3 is TGTGCCAGCAGTCTCCCTACCGGGCTGGCTGAAGCTTTCTTT.

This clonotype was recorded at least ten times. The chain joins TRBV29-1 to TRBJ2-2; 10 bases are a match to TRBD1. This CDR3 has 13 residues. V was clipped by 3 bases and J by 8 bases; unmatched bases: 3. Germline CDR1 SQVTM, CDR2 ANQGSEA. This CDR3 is CSVDRTGGGELFF. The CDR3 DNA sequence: TGCAGCGTTGACAGGACAGGGGGAGGGGAGCTGTTTTTT.

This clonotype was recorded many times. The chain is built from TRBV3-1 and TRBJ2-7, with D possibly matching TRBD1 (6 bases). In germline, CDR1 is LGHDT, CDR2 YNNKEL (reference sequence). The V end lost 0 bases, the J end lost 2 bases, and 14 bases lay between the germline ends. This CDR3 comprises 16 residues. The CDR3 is CASSQDRGQLTYEQYF. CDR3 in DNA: TGTGCCAGCAGCCAAGATCGTGGACAGCTAACCTACGAGCAGTACTTC.

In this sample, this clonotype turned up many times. The CDR3 here is CASSLGVLAGGSEQFF. In DNA, the CDR3 is TGTGCCAGCAGCTTAGGGGTCCTAGCGGGAGGCAGTGAGCAGTTCTTC. The chain links TRBV13 to TRBJ2-1; 11 positions agree with TRBD2. The CDR3 totals 16 residues. The J segment lost 9 bases and the V segment lost 0 bases, leaving 7 bases of the junction unmatched. CDR1 and CDR2 from the germline V gene are PRHDT and FYEKMQ (reference sequence).

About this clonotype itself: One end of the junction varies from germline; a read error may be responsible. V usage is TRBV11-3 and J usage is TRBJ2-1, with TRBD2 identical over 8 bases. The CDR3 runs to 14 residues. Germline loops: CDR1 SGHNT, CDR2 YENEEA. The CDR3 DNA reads TGTGTCAGCGGAAGAAGCGGGGGCTACAATGAGCAGTTCTTC. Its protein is CVSGRSGGYNEQFF.

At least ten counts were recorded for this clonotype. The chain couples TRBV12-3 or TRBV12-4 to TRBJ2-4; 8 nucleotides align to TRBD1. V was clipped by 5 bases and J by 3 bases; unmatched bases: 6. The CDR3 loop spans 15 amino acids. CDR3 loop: CASSLSTGVKNIQYF. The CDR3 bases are TGTGCCAGCAGTCTGTCGACAGGGGTCAAAAACATTCAGTACTTC.

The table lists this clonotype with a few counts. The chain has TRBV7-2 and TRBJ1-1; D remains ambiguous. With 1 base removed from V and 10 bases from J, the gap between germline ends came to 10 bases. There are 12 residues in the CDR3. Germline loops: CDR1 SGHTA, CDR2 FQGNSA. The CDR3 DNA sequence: TGTGCCAGCAGCTTAGGTCCGGGTTCAGCTTTCTTT. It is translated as CASSLGPGSAFF.

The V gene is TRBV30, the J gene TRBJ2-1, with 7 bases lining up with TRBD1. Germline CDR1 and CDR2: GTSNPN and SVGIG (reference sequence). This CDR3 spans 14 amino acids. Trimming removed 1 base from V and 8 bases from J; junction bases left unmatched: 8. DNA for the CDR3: TGTGCCTGGAGTGGGGGCAGGGGGAATGATGAGCAGTTCTTC. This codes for CAWSGGRGNDEQFF.

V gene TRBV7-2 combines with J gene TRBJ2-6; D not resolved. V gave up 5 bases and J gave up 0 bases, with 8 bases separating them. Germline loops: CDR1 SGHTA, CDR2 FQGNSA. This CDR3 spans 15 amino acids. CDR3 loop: CASSPNYSGANVLTF. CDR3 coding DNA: TGTGCCAGCAGCCCAAACTACTCTGGGGCCAACGTCCTGACTTTC. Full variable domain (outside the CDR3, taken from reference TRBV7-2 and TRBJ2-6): GAGVSQSPSNKVTEKGKDVELRCDPISGHTALYWYRQSLGQGLEFLIYFQGNSAPDKSGLPSDRFSAERTGGSVSTLTIQRTQQEDSAVYLCASSPNYSGANVLTFGAGSRLTVL.